This T cell receptor beta chain was identified during a study of STAT5B mutations in CD4+ large granular lymphocyte leukemia. Study findings and constraints: Data were not HLA-matched across samples.

Trimming cost V 3 bases and J 3 bases, with 8 bases left between them. CDR1 is SEHNR and CDR2 is FQNEAQ in the germline V gene (reference sequence). The CDR3 runs 14 residues. Details on this clone: Its cognate antigen is unknown.

The data were produced by immunoSEQ multiplex PCR, yet TCRdb's version contains in-frame clones alone and is incomplete. The data contain about 30,000 clones, less than 80% of them singletons. V gene TRBV7-9 combines with J gene TRBJ2-2; unclear D gene. Sequencing was carried out using CD4+ T cells from blood buffy coats. The sequence came from a human donor in good health. DNA of the CDR3: TGTGCCAGCAGCTTCACATGGGACACCGGGGAGCTGTTTTTT. Protein product: CASSFTWDTGELFF.